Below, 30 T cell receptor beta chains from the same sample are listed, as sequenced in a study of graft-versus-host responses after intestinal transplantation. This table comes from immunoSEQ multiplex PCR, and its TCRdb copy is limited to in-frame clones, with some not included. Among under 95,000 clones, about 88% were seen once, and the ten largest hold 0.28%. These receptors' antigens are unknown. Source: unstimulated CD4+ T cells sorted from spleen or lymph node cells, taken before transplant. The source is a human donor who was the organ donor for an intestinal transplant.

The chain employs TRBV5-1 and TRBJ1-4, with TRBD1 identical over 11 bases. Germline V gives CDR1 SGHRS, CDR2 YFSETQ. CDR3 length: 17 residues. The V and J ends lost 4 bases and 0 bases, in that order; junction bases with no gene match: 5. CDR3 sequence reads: CASSPRTGGTTNEKLFF. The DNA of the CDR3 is TGCGCCAGCAGCCCCAGGACAGGGGGCACAACTAATGAAAAACTGTTTTTT.

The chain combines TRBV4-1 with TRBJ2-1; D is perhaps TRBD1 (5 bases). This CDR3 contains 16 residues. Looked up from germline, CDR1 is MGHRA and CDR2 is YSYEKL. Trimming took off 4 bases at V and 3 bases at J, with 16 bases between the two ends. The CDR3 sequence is CASSPRRSGLYNEQFF. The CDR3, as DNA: TGCGCCAGCAGCCCACGACGATCAGGGCTCTACAATGAGCAGTTCTTC.

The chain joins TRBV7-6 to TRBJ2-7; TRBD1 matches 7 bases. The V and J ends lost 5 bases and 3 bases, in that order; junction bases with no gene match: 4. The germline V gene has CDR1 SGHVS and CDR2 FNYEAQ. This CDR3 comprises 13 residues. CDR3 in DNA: TGTGCCAGCAGCGCCCGGGACAGCTACGAGCAGTACTTC. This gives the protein CASSARDSYEQYF.

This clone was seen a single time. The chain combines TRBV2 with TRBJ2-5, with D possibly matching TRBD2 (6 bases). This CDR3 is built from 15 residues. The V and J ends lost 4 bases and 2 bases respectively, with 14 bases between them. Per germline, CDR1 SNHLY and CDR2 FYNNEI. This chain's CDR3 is CASSVDSGLQETQYF. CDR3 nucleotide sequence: TGTGCCAGCAGTGTTGATAGCGGCCTTCAAGAGACCCAGTACTTC. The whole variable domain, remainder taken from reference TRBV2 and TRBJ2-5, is EPEVTQTPSHQVTQMGQEVILRCVPISNHLYFYWYRQILGQKVEFLVSFYNNEISEKSEIFDDQFSVERPDGSNFTLKIRSTKLEDSAMYFCASSVDSGLQETQYFGPGTRLLVL.

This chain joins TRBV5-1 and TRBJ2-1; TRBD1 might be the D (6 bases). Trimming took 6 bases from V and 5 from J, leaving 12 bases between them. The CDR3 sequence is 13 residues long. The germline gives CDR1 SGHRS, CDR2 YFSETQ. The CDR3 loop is CASTGTNNNEQFF. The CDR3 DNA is TGCGCCAGCACCGGGACAAATAACAATGAGCAGTTCTTC.

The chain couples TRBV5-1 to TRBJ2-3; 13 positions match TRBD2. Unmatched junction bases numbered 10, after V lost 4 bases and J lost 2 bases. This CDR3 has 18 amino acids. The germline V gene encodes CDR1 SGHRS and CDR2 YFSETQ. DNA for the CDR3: TGCGCCAGCAGCCTCACTAGCGGGAGGGGTTACGACACAGATACGCAGTATTTT. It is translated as CASSLTSGRGYDTDTQYF.

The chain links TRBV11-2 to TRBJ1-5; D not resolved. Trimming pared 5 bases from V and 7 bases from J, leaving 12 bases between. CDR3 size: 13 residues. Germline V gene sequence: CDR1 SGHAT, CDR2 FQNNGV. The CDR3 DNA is TGTGCCAGCAGCAGAAATGAGTTGCAGCCCCAGCATTTT. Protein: CASSRNELQPQHF.

As DNA, the CDR3 is TGTGCCAGCAGGGACAGGCAGAAGACCCAGTACTTC. Translation gives CASRDRQKTQYF. The chain couples TRBV6-6 to TRBJ2-5; 7 bases are a match to TRBD1. Per germline, CDR1 MNHNY and CDR2 SVGAGI (reference sequence). There are 12 residues in the CDR3. The trim removed 6 bases at V and 6 bases at J, leaving 4 bases unmatched.

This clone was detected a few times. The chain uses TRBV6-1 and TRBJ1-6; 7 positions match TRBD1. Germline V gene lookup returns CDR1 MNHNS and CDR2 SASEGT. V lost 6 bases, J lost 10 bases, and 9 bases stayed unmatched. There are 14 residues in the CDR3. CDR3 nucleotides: TGTGCCAGCAGACAGGGACAGAAGGCCTCACCCCTCCACTTT. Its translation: CASRQGQKASPLHF.

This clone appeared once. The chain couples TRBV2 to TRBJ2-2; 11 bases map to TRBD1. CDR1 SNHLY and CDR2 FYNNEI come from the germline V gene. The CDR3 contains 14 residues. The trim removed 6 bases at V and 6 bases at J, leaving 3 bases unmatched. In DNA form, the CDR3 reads TGTGCCAGCAGCCCGGGACAGGGGGCCGGGGAGCTGTTTTTT. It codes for CASSPGQGAGELFF.

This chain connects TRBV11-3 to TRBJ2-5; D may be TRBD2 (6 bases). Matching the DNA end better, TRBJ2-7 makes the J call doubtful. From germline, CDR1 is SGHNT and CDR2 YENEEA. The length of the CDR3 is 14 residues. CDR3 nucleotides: TGTGCCAGCAGCTTTCGGGAGAGTACCTACGAGCAGTACTTC. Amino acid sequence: CASSFRESTYEQYF.

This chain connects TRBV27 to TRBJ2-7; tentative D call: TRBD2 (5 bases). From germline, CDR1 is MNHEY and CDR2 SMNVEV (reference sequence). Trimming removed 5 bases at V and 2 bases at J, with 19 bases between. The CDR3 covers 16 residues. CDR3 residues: CASSHGLRTRAYEQYF. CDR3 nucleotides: TGTGCCAGCAGTCACGGACTCCGAACCCGGGCCTACGAGCAGTACTTC.

In DNA, the CDR3 is TGTGCCAGCAGTTTAGACAGGGGGGCGTACGAGCAGTACTTC. This codes for CASSLDRGAYEQYF. The rearrangement uses TRBV27 and TRBJ2-7, with 9 bases fitting TRBD1. Looked up from germline, CDR1 is MNHEY and CDR2 is SMNVEV (reference sequence). This CDR3 is built from 14 residues. J was trimmed by 4 bases and V by 2 bases; bases with no gene match: 3.

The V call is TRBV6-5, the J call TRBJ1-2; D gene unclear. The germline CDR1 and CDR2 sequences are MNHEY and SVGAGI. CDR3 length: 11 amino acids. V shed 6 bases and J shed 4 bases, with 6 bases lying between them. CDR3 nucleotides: TGTGCCAGCAGAACGAGCTATGGCTACACCTTC. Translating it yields CASRTSYGYTF.

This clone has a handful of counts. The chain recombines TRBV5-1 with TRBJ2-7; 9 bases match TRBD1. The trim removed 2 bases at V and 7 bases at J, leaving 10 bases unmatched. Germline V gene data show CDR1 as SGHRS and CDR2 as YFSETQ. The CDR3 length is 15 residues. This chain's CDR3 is CASSLWADRGREQYF. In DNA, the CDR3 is TGCGCCAGCAGCTTATGGGCGGACAGGGGACGGGAGCAGTACTTC.

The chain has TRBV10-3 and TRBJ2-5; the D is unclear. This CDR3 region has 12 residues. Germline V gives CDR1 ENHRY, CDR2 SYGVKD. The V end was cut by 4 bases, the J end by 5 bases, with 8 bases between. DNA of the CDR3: TGTGCCATCAGTGGCGTTCCCGAGACCCAGTACTTC. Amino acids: CAISGVPETQYF.

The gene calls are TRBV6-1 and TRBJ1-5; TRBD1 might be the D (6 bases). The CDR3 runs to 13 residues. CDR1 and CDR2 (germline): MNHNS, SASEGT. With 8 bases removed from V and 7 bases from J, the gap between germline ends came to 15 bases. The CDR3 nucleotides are TGTGCCAGCCACCATAACACAGGGCAGCCCCAGCATTTT. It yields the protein CASHHNTGQPQHF.

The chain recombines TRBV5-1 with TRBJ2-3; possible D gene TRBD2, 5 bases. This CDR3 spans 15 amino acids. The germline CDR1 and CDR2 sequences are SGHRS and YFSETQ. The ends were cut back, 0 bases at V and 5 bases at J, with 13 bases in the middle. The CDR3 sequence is CASSLELADRDTQYF. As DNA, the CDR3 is TGCGCCAGCAGCTTGGAGCTAGCCGATAGAGATACGCAGTATTTT.

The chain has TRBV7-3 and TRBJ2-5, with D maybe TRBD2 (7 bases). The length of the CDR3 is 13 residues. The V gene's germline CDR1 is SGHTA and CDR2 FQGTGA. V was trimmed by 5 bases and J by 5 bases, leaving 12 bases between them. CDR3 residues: CASSQAGHETQYF. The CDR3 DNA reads TGTGCCAGCAGCCAAGCGGGACACGAGACCCAGTACTTC.

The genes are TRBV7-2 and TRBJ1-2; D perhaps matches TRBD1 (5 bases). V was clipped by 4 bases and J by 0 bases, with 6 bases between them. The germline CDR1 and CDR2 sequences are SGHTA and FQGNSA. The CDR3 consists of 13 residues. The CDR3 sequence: CASSSGPNYGYTF. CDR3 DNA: TGTGCCAGCAGCTCAGGGCCTAACTATGGCTACACCTTC. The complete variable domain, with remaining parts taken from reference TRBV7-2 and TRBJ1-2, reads GAGVSQSPSNKVTEKGKDVELRCDPISGHTALYWYRQSLGQGLEFLIYFQGNSAPDKSGLPSDRFSAERTGGSVSTLTIQRTQQEDSAVYLCASSSGPNYGYTFGSGTRLTVV.

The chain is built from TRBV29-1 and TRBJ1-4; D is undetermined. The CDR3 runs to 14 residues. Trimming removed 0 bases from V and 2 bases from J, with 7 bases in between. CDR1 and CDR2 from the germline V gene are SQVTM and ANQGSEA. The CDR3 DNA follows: TGCAGCGTTGAAGACGGAGGGACTAATGAAAAACTGTTTTTT. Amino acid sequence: CSVEDGGTNEKLFF.

DNA of the CDR3: TGTGCCTGGAGCGGGACAGGGGGTAATGAGCAGTTCTTC. It encodes CAWSGTGGNEQFF. The chain carries TRBV30 and TRBJ2-1; 11 positions agree with TRBD1. The junction had 2 bases not matched to a gene; V was cut back by 3 bases and J by 7 bases. The CDR3 is made up of 13 amino acids. Germline CDR1 reads GTSNPN; CDR2 reads SVGIG (reference sequence).

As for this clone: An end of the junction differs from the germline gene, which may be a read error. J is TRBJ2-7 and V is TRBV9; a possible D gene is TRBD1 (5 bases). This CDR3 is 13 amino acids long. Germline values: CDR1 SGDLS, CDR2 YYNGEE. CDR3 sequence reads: CASRGALVHPSHF. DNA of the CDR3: TGTGCCAGCAGAGGGGCACTTGTCCACCCATCCCACTTC.

The DNA for the CDR3 is TGTGCCAGCAGTAGGGTAGCGGGGGGAGGGGAGCAGTATTTT. Encoded protein: CASSRVAGGGEQYF. The chain uses TRBV2 and TRBJ2-3, with 10 bases fitting TRBD2. The CDR3 is 14 residues long. Looked up from germline, CDR1 is SNHLY and CDR2 is FYNNEI. Trimming removed 5 bases from V and 11 bases from J; junction bases left unmatched: 10.

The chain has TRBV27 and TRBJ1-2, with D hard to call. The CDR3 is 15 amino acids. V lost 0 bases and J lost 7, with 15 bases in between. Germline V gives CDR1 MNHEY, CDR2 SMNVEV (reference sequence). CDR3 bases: TGTGCCAGCAGTTTATCGAGCGGGCGGGCAACTGGCTACACCTTC. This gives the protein CASSLSSGRATGYTF.

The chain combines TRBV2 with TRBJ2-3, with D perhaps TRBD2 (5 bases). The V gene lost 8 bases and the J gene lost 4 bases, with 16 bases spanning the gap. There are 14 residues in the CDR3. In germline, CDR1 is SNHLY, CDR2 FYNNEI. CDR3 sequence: CASFGISSADTQYF. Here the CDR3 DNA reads TGTGCCAGCTTCGGGATTTCTTCGGCAGATACGCAGTATTTT.

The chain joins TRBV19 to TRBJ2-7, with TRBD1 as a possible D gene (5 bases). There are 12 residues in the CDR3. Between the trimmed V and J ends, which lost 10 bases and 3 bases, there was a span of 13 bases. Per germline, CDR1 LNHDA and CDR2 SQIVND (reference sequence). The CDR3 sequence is CATAGPGYEQYF. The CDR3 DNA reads TGTGCCACGGCAGGGCCCGGCTACGAGCAGTACTTC.

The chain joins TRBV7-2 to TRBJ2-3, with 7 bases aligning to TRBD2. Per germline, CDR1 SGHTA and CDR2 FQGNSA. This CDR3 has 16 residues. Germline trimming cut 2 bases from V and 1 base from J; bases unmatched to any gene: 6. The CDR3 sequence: CASSLMFLAGTDTQYF. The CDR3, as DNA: TGTGCCAGCAGCTTAATGTTCCTAGCGGGCACAGATACGCAGTATTTT.

Here the CDR3 DNA reads TGTGCCAGCAGTCGCCAGGGGGCGGTTTTTTTTGAGACCCAGTACTTC. It translates to CASSRQGAVFFETQYF. The V call is TRBV6-6, the J call TRBJ2-5; 8 nucleotides line up with TRBD1. The CDR3 is 16 amino acids. Losses at the gene ends were 5 bases for V and 5 bases for J; bases not matched to a gene: 13. Germline V CDR1 and CDR2: MNHNY, SVGAGI (reference sequence).

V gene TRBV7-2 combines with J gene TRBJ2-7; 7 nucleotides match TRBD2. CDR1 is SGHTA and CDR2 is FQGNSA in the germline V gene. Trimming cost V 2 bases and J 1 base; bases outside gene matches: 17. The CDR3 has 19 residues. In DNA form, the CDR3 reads TGTGCCAGCAGCTTATTGAGGGAGGGCCTTACTCTACGTTCCTACGAGCAGTACTTC. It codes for CASSLLREGLTLRSYEQYF.